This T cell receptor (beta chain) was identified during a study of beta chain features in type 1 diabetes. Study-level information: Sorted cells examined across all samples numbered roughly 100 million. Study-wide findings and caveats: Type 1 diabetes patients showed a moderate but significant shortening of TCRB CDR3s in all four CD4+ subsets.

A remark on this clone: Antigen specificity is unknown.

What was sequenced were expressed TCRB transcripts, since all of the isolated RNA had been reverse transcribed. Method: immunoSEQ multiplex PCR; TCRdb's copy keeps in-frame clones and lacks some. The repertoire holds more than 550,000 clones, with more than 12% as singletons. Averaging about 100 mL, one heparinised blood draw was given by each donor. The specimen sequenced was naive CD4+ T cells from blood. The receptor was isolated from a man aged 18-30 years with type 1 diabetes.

The CDR3 DNA follows: TGCGCCAGCAGCCCGCTGGTAAGCGACGTTTATGGCTACACCTTC. It encodes CASSPLVSDVYGYTF. The rearrangement joins TRBV5-1 to TRBJ1-2, with D hard to call. Trimming removed 4 bases from V and 5 bases from J, with 18 bases in between. The germline V gene encodes CDR1 SGHRS and CDR2 YFSETQ. The CDR3 contains 15 residues.